These 32 T cell receptor beta chains share one sample of origin, sequenced in a study of T cell responses to AZD1222 COVID-19 vaccine. Libraries were prepared by immunoSEQ multiplex PCR; TCRdb keeps only in-frame clonotypes and omits some of them. The sample yields around 120,000 clones, roughly 91% seen once. The material sequenced was peripheral blood, taken 28 days after the second AZD1222 dose. These TCRs come from an adult who received the AZD1222 COVID-19 vaccine.

As DNA, the CDR3 is TGTGCCTGGAGTGCCGGGGAGGTAGCGGGTCTGAGATCCTACGAGCAGTACTTC. It yields the protein CAWSAGEVAGLRSYEQYF. The gene calls are TRBV30 and TRBJ2-7; 7 bases fit TRBD2. The CDR3 has 18 residues. The ends lost 1 base at V and 1 base at J; junction bases unmatched: 16. Germline V gene lookup returns CDR1 GTSNPN and CDR2 SVGIG (reference sequence).

This clone has just one count. The V call is TRBV6-5, the J call TRBJ2-7; 9 positions agree with TRBD1. Germline loops: CDR1 MNHEY, CDR2 SVGAGI. The CDR3 has 16 amino acids. J gave up 0 bases and V 0 bases, and 3 bases lay outside the gene matches. CDR3 bases: TGTGCCAGCAGTTACTCCGGGACAGGGTACTCCTACGAGCAGTACTTC. Residues: CASSYSGTGYSYEQYF.

The V and J genes are TRBV4-1 and TRBJ1-2; perhaps TRBD1 as D (5 bases). Between the trimmed V and J ends, which lost 2 bases and 1 base, there was a span of 14 bases. CDR1 and CDR2 from the germline V gene are MGHRA and YSYEKL. The CDR3 is 16 residues long. CDR3 in DNA: TGCGCCAGCAGCCAAACCTTGGACAACCTTAACTATGGCTACACCTTC. This codes for CASSQTLDNLNYGYTF.

The J gene is TRBJ2-7, the V gene TRBV12-3 or TRBV12-4, with TRBD1 as a possible D gene (5 bases). V gave up 1 base and J gave up 12 bases, with 16 bases separating them. The length of the CDR3 is 13 residues. CDR3 nucleotide sequence: TGTGCCAGCAGTTTAGGTTTTGGGGCCCCAGGGTACTTC. This codes for CASSLGFGAPGYF.

This clone appeared a few times. V usage is TRBV5-6 and J usage is TRBJ2-6; no clear D gene. In germline, CDR1 is SGHDT, CDR2 YYEEEE. CDR3 length: 14 residues. Trimming cost V 0 bases and J 3 bases, with 4 bases left between them. CDR3 sequence reads: CASSLGVGANVLTF. CDR3 in DNA: TGTGCCAGCAGCTTGGGGGTTGGGGCCAACGTCCTGACTTTC.

This clone is a singleton in its sample. V gene TRBV7-6 combines with J gene TRBJ2-3; D ambiguous. V dropped 2 bases and J dropped 6 bases, with 12 bases sitting between them. Germline assignment: CDR1 SGHVS and CDR2 FNYEAQ. CDR3 size: 14 residues. CDR3 in amino acids: CASSLLTAVDTQYF. The CDR3 nucleotides are TGTGCCAGCAGCTTATTAACCGCGGTGGATACGCAGTATTTT.

The CDR3 protein is CASTKMTVPYQPQHF. The CDR3 coding sequence is TGTGCCAGTACCAAAATGACAGTCCCTTATCAGCCCCAGCATTTT. The chain links TRBV19 to TRBJ1-5, with D possibly being TRBD1 (5 bases). V lost 7 bases and J 5 bases, leaving 18 bases between the germline ends. This CDR3 contains 15 residues. The germline CDR1 and CDR2 sequences are LNHDA and SQIVND (reference sequence). Combining the CDR3 with reference TRBV19 and TRBJ1-5 gives the whole variable domain DGGITQSPKYLFRKEGQNVTLSCEQNLNHDAMYWYRQDPGQGLRLIYYSQIVNDFQKGDIAEGYSVSREKKESFPLTVTSAQKNPTAFYLCASTKMTVPYQPQHFGDGTRLSIL.

This clone showed up just once. The chain combines TRBV18 with TRBJ1-3; D call uncertain. The germline V gene has CDR1 KGHSH and CDR2 LQKENI. The CDR3 spans 15 residues. Trimming pared 4 bases from V and 0 bases from J, leaving 10 bases between. The CDR3 spells CASSQVGSSGNTIYF. The CDR3 nucleotides read TGTGCCAGCTCACAGGTGGGATCCTCTGGAAACACCATATATTTT.

CDR3 region: CASSQTGNYGYTF. CDR3 DNA: TGTGCCAGCAGTCAGACAGGGAACTATGGCTACACCTTC. The J gene is TRBJ1-2, the V gene TRBV6-5; TRBD1 agrees at 7 bases. Germline lookup yields CDR1 MNHEY and CDR2 SVGAGI. V lost 5 bases and J lost 2; bases outside the gene matches: 2. The CDR3 spans 13 residues.

The V and J genes are TRBV19 and TRBJ1-1; possibly TRBD1 for D (5 bases). This CDR3 is built from 14 residues. Germline V CDR1 and CDR2: LNHDA, SQIVND (reference sequence). V was pared by 5 bases and J by 5 bases, with 15 bases between. This CDR3 is CASSVTAGGTEAFF. The CDR3 nucleotides read TGTGCCAGTAGTGTGACAGCGGGAGGAACTGAAGCTTTCTTT.

This rearrangement joins TRBV7-9 to TRBJ2-1; TRBD2 matches 8 bases. CDR3 length: 18 residues. The germline CDR1 and CDR2 sequences are SEHNR and FQNEAQ (reference sequence). With V trimmed by 4 bases and J by 13 bases, 24 bases remained unmatched. DNA of the CDR3: TGTGCCAGCAGCTCGGTGGGACACAGGGTACAGCGGGAGATAGACCAGTTCTTC. Amino acids: CASSSVGHRVQREIDQFF. Using reference TRBV7-9 and TRBJ2-1 for the parts outside the CDR3, the full variable domain is DTGVSQNPRHKITKRGQNVTFRCDPISEHNRLYWYRQTLGQGPEFLTYFQNEAQLEKSRLLSDRFSAERPKGSFSTLEIQRTEQGDSAMYLCASSSVGHRVQREIDQFFGPGTRLTVL.

The V call is TRBV19, the J call TRBJ2-7; D could derive from TRBD1 or TRBD2 (5 bases each). V shed 4 bases and J shed 0 bases, with 13 bases lying between them. Looked up from germline, CDR1 is LNHDA and CDR2 is SQIVND (reference sequence). The CDR3 length is 15 residues. CDR3 nucleotide sequence: TGTGCCAGTAGTAAAGACGGGACGGACTCCTACGAGCAGTACTTC. This translates into CASSKDGTDSYEQYF.

The chain carries TRBV4-3 and TRBJ1-4; D remains ambiguous. Trimming shortened V by 1 base and J by 7 bases, and 19 bases separated the two germline ends. Per the germline V gene, CDR1 is LGHNA and CDR2 is YSLEER. The CDR3 consists of 17 residues. Written as DNA, the CDR3 is TGCGCCAGCAGCCAAGGAATTTACAGCCTATACGGTGAAAAACTGTTTTTT. This codes for CASSQGIYSLYGEKLFF.

The chain links TRBV9 to TRBJ2-3, with D hard to call. V was cut by 0 bases and J by 4 bases, with 12 bases left in between. The CDR3 contains 15 residues. The germline CDR1 and CDR2 sequences are SGDLS and YYNGEE. This CDR3 reads CASSVGARPADTQYF. CDR3 DNA sequence: TGTGCCAGCAGCGTAGGGGCACGACCCGCAGATACGCAGTATTTT.

This clone was seen once. The chain is built from TRBV6-5 and TRBJ2-1; weak D call: TRBD1 (5 bases). V lost 10 bases and J lost 5, with 15 bases in between. The germline gives CDR1 MNHEY, CDR2 SVGAGI. The CDR3 contains 13 residues. CDR3 sequence reads: CATRVNYDNEQFF. The CDR3 DNA reads TGTGCCACCAGGGTGAACTACGACAATGAGCAGTTCTTC.

The chain combines TRBV5-1 with TRBJ1-1; TRBD1 is a possible D gene (5 bases). The CDR3 has 15 amino acids. Looked up from germline, CDR1 is SGHRS and CDR2 is YFSETQ. V lost 3 bases and J 5 bases, leaving 17 bases between the germline ends. The CDR3 spells CASSSQGSGTTEAFF. In DNA, the CDR3 is TGCGCCAGCAGCTCGCAGGGCTCTGGGACGACTGAAGCTTTCTTT. Full variable domain (outside the CDR3, taken from reference TRBV5-1 and TRBJ1-1): KAGVTQTPRYLIKTRGQQVTLSCSPISGHRSVSWYQQTPGQGLQFLFEYFSETQRNKGNFPGRFSGRQFSNSRSEMNVSTLELGDSALYLCASSSQGSGTTEAFFGQGTRLTVV.

The rearrangement joins TRBV30 to TRBJ1-2, with D maybe TRBD1 (5 bases). Looked up from germline, CDR1 is GTSNPN and CDR2 is SVGIG (reference sequence). V was clipped by 1 base and J by 7 bases, with 16 bases between them. The CDR3 spans 14 residues. In nucleotides, the CDR3 is TGTGCCTGGAGTGAGGACACCCGCTGGGGTGGCTACACCTTC. It yields the protein CAWSEDTRWGGYTF.

In this sample, this clone turned up once. The chain combines TRBV19 with TRBJ1-2; 7 bases are shared with TRBD1. V dropped 5 bases and J dropped 5; count of bases not matched to a gene: 11. The CDR3 covers 15 residues. Germline assignment: CDR1 LNHDA and CDR2 SQIVND (reference sequence). The CDR3 nucleotides are TGTGCCAGTAGTGCCGCAACCGGGACAGAGTATGGCTACACCTTC. This gives the protein CASSAATGTEYGYTF.

This rearrangement joins TRBV9 to TRBJ2-7; no firm D call. This CDR3 contains 13 residues. Germline CDR1 reads SGDLS; CDR2 reads YYNGEE. V gave up 4 bases and J gave up 3 bases, with 11 bases separating them. CDR3 sequence: CASSPTTNYEQYF. CDR3 sequence (DNA): TGTGCCAGCAGCCCCACAACTAACTACGAGCAGTACTTC. Looking up the rest from reference TRBV9 and TRBJ2-7 gives the full variable domain: DSGVTQTPKHLITATGQRVTLRCSPRSGDLSVYWYQQSLDQGLQFLIQYYNGEERAKGNILERFSAQQFPDLHSELNLSSLELGDSALYFCASSPTTNYEQYFGPGTRLTVT.

The chain joins TRBV5-1 to TRBJ1-4; D uncertain. The length of the CDR3 is 16 residues. V dropped 4 bases and J dropped 0 bases, with 13 bases sitting between them. Germline CDR1 SGHRS, CDR2 YFSETQ. CDR3 sequence: CASSRSGIATNEKLFF. The CDR3 nucleotides read TGCGCCAGCAGCCGGTCGGGGATTGCAACTAATGAAAAACTGTTTTTT. Filled out from reference TRBV5-1 and TRBJ1-4, the complete variable domain reads KAGVTQTPRYLIKTRGQQVTLSCSPISGHRSVSWYQQTPGQGLQFLFEYFSETQRNKGNFPGRFSGRQFSNSRSEMNVSTLELGDSALYLCASSRSGIATNEKLFFGSGTQLSVL.

V is TRBV5-1 and J is TRBJ2-5; D is perhaps TRBD2 (5 bases). Germline loops: CDR1 SGHRS, CDR2 YFSETQ. CDR3 length equals 15 residues. V was trimmed by 7 bases and J by 7 bases, leaving 23 bases between them. CDR3 DNA sequence: TGCGCCAGCGGGAGTGAAGGGTCCCTGGGATCGACCCAGTACTTC. Translated, it gives CASGSEGSLGSTQYF. Full variable domain (missing parts from reference TRBV5-1 and TRBJ2-5): KAGVTQTPRYLIKTRGQQVTLSCSPISGHRSVSWYQQTPGQGLQFLFEYFSETQRNKGNFPGRFSGRQFSNSRSEMNVSTLELGDSALYLCASGSEGSLGSTQYFGPGTRLLVL.

This chain uses TRBV3-1 (or the pseudogene TRBV3-2) with TRBJ1-2, with D maybe TRBD1 (5 bases). The ends were cut back, 4 bases at V and 5 bases at J, with 17 bases in the middle. This CDR3 region has 15 residues. Germline CDR1 and CDR2: LGHDT and YNNKEL (reference sequence). In nucleotides, the CDR3 is TGTGCCAGCAGCCCCCCGGGGGGTACCCGTTATGGCTACACCTTC. This gives the protein CASSPPGGTRYGYTF.

The chain recombines TRBV7-9 with TRBJ1-1; TRBD1 is a possible D gene (5 bases). The CDR3 extends over 14 amino acids. Per the germline V gene, CDR1 is SEHNR and CDR2 is FQNEAQ (reference sequence). Trimming cost V 2 bases and J 2 bases, with 9 bases left between them. The CDR3 DNA is TGTGCCAGCAGCTTAATGGGGGGAAACACTGAAGCTTTCTTT. It specifies CASSLMGGNTEAFF.

This chain joins TRBV6-5 and TRBJ1-5, with 9 bases that match TRBD1. V shed 6 bases, J shed 7 bases, and the junction held 4 bases outside the gene matches. Germline V lookup: CDR1 MNHEY, CDR2 SVGAGI. The length of the CDR3 is 13 residues. DNA of the CDR3: TGTGCCAGCAGACAGGGGGCTGGACAGCCCCAGCATTTT. Protein: CASRQGAGQPQHF.

The J gene is TRBJ1-6, the V gene TRBV4-1; no clear D gene. CDR1 and CDR2 (germline): MGHRA, YSYEKL. V gave up 0 bases and J gave up 10 bases, with 10 bases separating them. This CDR3 is built from 14 residues. The CDR3 region is CASSQDEAGSPLHF. CDR3 DNA: TGCGCCAGCAGCCAAGATGAAGCGGGCTCACCCCTCCACTTT.

The chain employs TRBV27 and TRBJ1-2; D perhaps matches TRBD1 (5 bases). CDR3 length: 15 amino acids. The germline gives CDR1 MNHEY, CDR2 SMNVEV (reference sequence). V dropped 3 bases and J dropped 8 bases, with 19 bases sitting between them. This CDR3 reads CASSFLRDLGRGYTF. CDR3 DNA sequence: TGTGCCAGCAGTTTTCTTCGGGACTTAGGGCGAGGCTACACCTTC.

The chain recombines TRBV3-1 (or the pseudogene TRBV3-2) with TRBJ2-5; no clear D gene. Looked up from germline, CDR1 is LGHDT and CDR2 is YNNKEL (reference sequence). Trimming took 5 bases from V and 4 from J, leaving 2 bases between them. The CDR3 has 10 residues. CDR3 DNA: TGTGCCAGCAGCAGAGAGACCCAGTACTTC. It codes for CASSRETQYF.

The chain employs TRBV6-5 and TRBJ2-3, with 8 bases matching TRBD2. After removal of 8 bases from V and 0 bases from J, the junction contained 4 bases not matched to a gene. The CDR3 spans 14 residues. Looked up from germline, CDR1 is MNHEY and CDR2 is SVGAGI. The CDR3 sequence is CASGKRESTDTQYF. CDR3 DNA: TGTGCCAGCGGTAAGCGGGAGAGCACAGATACGCAGTATTTT.

This clone was counted once. The chain combines TRBV5-8 with TRBJ2-3, with 13 bases fitting TRBD2. Trimming removed 1 base from V and 2 bases from J; junction bases left unmatched: 4. CDR3 size: 17 residues. CDR1 and CDR2 from the germline V gene are SGHTS and YDEGEE. This chain's CDR3 is CASSLSGTSGTTDTQYF. In nucleotides, the CDR3 is TGTGCCAGCAGCTTGTCGGGGACTAGCGGGACCACAGATACGCAGTATTTT.

About this clone itself: The CDR3 ends on some other residue instead of the conserved phenylalanine or tryptophan, so this is likely a read error. It is unclear where the CDR3 begins or ends on the DNA, so no DNA is shown, and the CDR3 is as TCRdb lists it. V usage is TRBV12-3 or TRBV12-4 and J usage is TRBJ1-2. The CDR3 length equals 9 residues, ends included. The CDR3 is CATLSGSEV.

This clone appeared once. This chain connects TRBV25-1 to TRBJ2-7, with D perhaps matching TRBD2 (5 bases). The CDR3 runs to 15 residues. The germline V gene has CDR1 MGHDK and CDR2 SYGVNS. The germline V and J ends were trimmed by 3 bases and 6 bases, with 18 bases remaining between them. The CDR3 DNA is TGTGCCAGCAGTGACCATCGGGGTCCAACCAGCGAGCAGTACTTC. This sequence encodes CASSDHRGPTSEQYF.

The V call is TRBV6-2 or TRBV6-3, the J call TRBJ2-3; the D gene could be TRBD1 or TRBD2 (5 bases each). This CDR3 region has 11 residues. Trimming removed 5 bases from V and 11 bases from J, with 11 bases in between. The germline gives CDR1 MNHEY, CDR2 SVGEGT. The CDR3 DNA follows: TGTGCCAGCAGTGGGGACCCTGGGCAGTATTTT. Translation: CASSGDPGQYF.